The clone carrying this T cell receptor beta chain was detected a few times. Its antigen is not identified. These data are taken from a study of T-cell memory formation after mild COVID-19. Study-level background: In these data, TCR clusters were largely donor specific. Whole-study findings and limits: CD4+ contracting clones were mainly CM and EM; CD8+ ones, EMRA. A second wave of clones peaked on day 37, and their SARS-CoV-2 specificity went unconfirmed.

TCRdb re-called the 5' RACE reads through MiXCR, storing one row per CDR3 protein. The sample lists roughly 120,000 distinct CDR3 sequences, about a fifth seen once, with about two fifths in the top ten. CDR3 length equals 11 residues. Germline values: CDR1 SQVTM, CDR2 ANQGSEA. Specimen: PBMCs or a T cell subset sorted from them (not recorded which). The TCR comes from a man aged 18 to 35 who had mild COVID-19 (a few samples of this study predate the infection). Cell type and time point are not known. V usage is TRBV29-1 and J usage is TRBJ1-4; TRBD1 might be the D (5 bases). DNA for the CDR3: TGCGGCGGGACGACTAATGAAAAACTGTTTTTT. Translation gives CGGTTNEKLFF.